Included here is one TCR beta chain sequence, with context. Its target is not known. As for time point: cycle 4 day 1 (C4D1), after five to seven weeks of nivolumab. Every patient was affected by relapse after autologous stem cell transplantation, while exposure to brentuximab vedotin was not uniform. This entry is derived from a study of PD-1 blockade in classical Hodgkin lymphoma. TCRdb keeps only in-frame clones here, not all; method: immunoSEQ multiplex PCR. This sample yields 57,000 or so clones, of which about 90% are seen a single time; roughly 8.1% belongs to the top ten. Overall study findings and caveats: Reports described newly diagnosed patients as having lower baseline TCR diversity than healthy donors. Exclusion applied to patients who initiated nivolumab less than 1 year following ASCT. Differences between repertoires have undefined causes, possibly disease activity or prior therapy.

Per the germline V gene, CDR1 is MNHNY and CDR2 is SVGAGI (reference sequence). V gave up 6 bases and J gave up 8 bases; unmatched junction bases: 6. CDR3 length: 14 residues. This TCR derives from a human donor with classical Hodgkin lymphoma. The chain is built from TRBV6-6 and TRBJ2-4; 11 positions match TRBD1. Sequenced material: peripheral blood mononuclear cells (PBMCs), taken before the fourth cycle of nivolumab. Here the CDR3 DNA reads TGTGCCAGCAGCCTGGGACAGGGGGTCTACATTCAGTACTTC. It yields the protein CASSLGQGVYIQYF.